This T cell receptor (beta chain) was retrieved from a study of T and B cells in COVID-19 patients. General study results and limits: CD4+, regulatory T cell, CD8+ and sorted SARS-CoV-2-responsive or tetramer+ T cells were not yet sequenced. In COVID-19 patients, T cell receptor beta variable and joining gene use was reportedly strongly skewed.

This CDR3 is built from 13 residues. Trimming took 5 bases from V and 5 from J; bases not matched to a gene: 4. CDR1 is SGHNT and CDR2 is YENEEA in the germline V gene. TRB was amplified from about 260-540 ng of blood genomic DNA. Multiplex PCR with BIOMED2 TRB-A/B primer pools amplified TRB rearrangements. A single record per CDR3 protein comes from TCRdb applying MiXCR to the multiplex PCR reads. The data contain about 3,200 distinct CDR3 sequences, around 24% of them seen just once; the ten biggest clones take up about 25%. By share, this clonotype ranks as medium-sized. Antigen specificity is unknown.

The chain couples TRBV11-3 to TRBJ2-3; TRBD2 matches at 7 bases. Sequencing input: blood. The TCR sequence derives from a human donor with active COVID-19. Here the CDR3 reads CASSPGGVDTQYF. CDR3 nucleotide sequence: TGTGCCAGCAGCCCTGGGGGGGTAGATACGCAGTATTTT.